This T cell receptor beta chain was identified during a study of T-cell reconstitution after alpha-beta-depleted transplantation in children. Study findings and constraints: Elevated TCRbeta diversity at day 60 was traced, in some patients, to surviving recipient T cells and thymic progenitors. T cells produced anew were the main source of T-cell counts and diversity one year after transplant.

Unique molecular identifiers tagged the TCRbeta library. TCRdb analysed the PCR reads with MiXCR anew, one entry per CDR3 protein. The profile shows roughly 280,000 distinct CDR3 sequences, 9.5% to 13% of them singletons. This clonotype was counted ten times or more. The antigen is undetermined. Germline V gene sequence: CDR1 SGDLS, CDR2 YYNGEE. CDR3 length: 15 residues. The trim removed 0 bases at V and 6 bases at J, leaving 6 bases unmatched. Source: peripheral blood, taken 180 days after TCRalphabeta/CD19-depleted stem cell transplant. The clonotype comes from a male patient under 10 years old who had a stem cell transplant for chronic granulomatous disease, so the T cells may come from the graft donor. The chain links TRBV9 to TRBJ2-3; 8 positions match TRBD2. The chain's CDR3 is CASSVDGRAYDTQYF. The CDR3 DNA follows: TGTGCCAGCAGCGTAGACGGGAGGGCCTACGATACGCAGTATTTT.